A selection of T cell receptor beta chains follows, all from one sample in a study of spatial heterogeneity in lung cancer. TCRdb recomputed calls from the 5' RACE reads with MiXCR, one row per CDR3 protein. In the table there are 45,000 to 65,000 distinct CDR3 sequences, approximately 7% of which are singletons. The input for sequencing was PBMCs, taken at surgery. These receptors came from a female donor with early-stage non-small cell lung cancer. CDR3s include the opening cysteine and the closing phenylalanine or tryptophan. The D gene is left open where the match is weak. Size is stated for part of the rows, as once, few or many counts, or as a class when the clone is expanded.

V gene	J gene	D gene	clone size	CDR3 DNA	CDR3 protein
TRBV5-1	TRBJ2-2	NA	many	TGCGCCAGCAGCTCGGGAACGAACACCGGGGAGCTGTTTTTT	CASSSGTNTGELFF
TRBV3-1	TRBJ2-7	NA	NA	TGTGCCAGCAGCCAAGATAAGCAGCCATCCTACGAGCAGTACTTC	CASSQDKQPSYEQYF
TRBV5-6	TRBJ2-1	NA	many	TGTGCCAGCAGCTTCGCGTTCGTTGAGCAGTTCTTC	CASSFAFVEQFF
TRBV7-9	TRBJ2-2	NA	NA	TGTGCCAGCAGCCCCCAGGGGATGGGGACCGGGGAGCTGTTTTTT	CASSPQGMGTGELFF
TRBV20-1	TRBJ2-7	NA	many	TGCAGTGCCGAAGGGGTAAACGAGCAGTACTTC	CSAEGVNEQYF
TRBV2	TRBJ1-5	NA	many	TGTGCCAGCAGTGAAGGGGGATATAGCAATCAGCCCCAGCATTTT	CASSEGGYSNQPQHF
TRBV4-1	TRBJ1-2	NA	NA	TGCGCCAGCAGCCAAGATGCAGGAGTGGGTTATGGCTACACCTTC	CASSQDAGVGYGYTF
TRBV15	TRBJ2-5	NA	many	TGTGCCACCAGCAGAGATCTAGGACTTCAAGAGACCCAGTACTTC	CATSRDLGLQETQYF
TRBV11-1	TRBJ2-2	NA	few	TGTGCCAGCACCCAGTCGAGAGGAACCGGGGAGCTGTTTTTT	CASTQSRGTGELFF
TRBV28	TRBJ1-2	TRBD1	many	TGTGCCAGCAGTACCGGGACAGGGGCCAAAAACTTC	CASSTGTGAKNF
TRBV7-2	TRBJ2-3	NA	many	TGTGCCAGCAGCCAACGACGGACGGGAGATACGCAGTATTTT	CASSQRRTGDTQYF
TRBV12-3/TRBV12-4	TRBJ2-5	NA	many	TGTGCCAGCAGTTTTGGGCGGACCGCCAGGCAGACCCAGTACTTC	CASSFGRTARQTQYF
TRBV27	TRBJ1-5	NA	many	TGTGCCAGCAGTTTTAAGGGGAGCAATCAGCCCCAGCATTTT	CASSFKGSNQPQHF
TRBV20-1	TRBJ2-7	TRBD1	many	TGCAGTGCTAAGGGACAGCCCTACGAGCAGTACTTC	CSAKGQPYEQYF
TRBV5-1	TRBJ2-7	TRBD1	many	TGCGCCAGCAGCTTGGGACAGGGGTTCACCTACGAGCAGTACTTC	CASSLGQGFTYEQYF
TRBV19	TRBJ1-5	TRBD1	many	TGTGCCAGTAGTATCACCCGGGACAGGAATCAGCCCCAGCATTTT	CASSITRDRNQPQHF
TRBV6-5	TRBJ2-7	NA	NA	TGTGCCAGCACCAACAGGGCAGGGTACGAGCAGTACTTC	CASTNRAGYEQYF
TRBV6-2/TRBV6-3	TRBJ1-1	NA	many	TGTGCCAGCAGTTTTGCTCAGGGGAGCACTGAAGCTTTCTTT	CASSFAQGSTEAFF
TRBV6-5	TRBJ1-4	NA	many	TGTGCCAGCAGTTACGACAGGAGGGGTGAAAAACTGTTTTTT	CASSYDRRGEKLFF
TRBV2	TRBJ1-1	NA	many	TGTGCCAGCGCTTACTACAGGGATCGGGCTGAAGCTTTCTTT	CASAYYRDRAEAFF
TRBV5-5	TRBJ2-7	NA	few	TGTGCCAGCAGCTTGGCAAGCGGACAGCCCTACGAGCAGTACTTC	CASSLASGQPYEQYF
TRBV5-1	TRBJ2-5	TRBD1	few	TGCGCCAGCAGCTCAGGGGACAGCCAAGAGACCCAGTACTTC	CASSSGDSQETQYF
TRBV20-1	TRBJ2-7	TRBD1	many	TGCAGTGCCCCCGGGGACAGGGCCCCCTTTCAATACTTC	CSAPGDRAPFQYF
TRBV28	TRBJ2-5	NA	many	TGTGCCAGCAGTTCTACGGGGCATCAAGAGACCCAGTACTTC	CASSSTGHQETQYF
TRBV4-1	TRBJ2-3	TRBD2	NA	TGCGCCAGCAGCCAAGCTGCTCTGGGCGGGGGGGCGAAAGATACGCAGTATTTT	CASSQAALGGGAKDTQYF
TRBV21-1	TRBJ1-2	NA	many	TGTGCCAGCCCCCGGGGAAGCTATGGCTACACCTTC	CASPRGSYGYTF
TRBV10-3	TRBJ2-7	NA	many	TGTGCCATCAGTGAGTCGGGGCTAGGAATGGGGGAGCAGTACTTC	CAISESGLGMGEQYF
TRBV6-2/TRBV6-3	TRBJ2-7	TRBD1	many	TGTGCCAGCAGTTACCGGACAGGAAAATTCTACGAGCAGTACTTC	CASSYRTGKFYEQYF
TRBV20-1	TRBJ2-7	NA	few	TGCAGTGCTAGGATGAACAGGGCCTACGAGCAGTACTTC	CSARMNRAYEQYF
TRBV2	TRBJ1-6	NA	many	TGTGCCAGCTTAAGGCAGGGCCTTAATTCACCCCTCCACTTT	CASLRQGLNSPLHF
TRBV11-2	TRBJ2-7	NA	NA	TGTGCCAGCAGCTTAGGAGAGAGGTACGAGCAGTACTTC	CASSLGERYEQYF
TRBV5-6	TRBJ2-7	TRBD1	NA	TGTGCCAGCAGGCAGGGACAGGGCTACGAGCAGTACTTC	CASRQGQGYEQYF
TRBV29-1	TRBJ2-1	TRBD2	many	TGCAGTGTTGGGGGGGGTAAATACAATGAGCAGTTCTTC	CSVGGGKYNEQFF
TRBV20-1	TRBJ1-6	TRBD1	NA	TGCAGTGCTAGAGGGACAGGGCCCTCACCCCTCCACTTT	CSARGTGPSPLHF
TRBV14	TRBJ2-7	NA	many	TGTGCCAGCAGGAAGATCGGGGGCTACGAGCAGTACTTC	CASRKIGGYEQYF
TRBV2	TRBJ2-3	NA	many	TGTGCCCTTATTCGAGATCCCTCCGATACGCAGTATTTT	CALIRDPSDTQYF
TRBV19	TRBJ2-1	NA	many	TGTGCCAGTAGTATAGCCCAGCGTAGCTCCTACAATGAGCAGTTCTTC	CASSIAQRSSYNEQFF
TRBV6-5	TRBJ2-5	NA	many	TGTGCCAGCAGTAACGGTGCTCGAGACTTGCCCCTGCAAGAGACCCAGTACTTC	CASSNGARDLPLQETQYF
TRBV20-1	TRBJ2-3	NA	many	TGCAGTGCTGGCCGCAATACCGGGACTCTCACAGATACGCAGTATTTT	CSAGRNTGTLTDTQYF
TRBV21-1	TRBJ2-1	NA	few	TGTGCCAGCAGCAAAGAAATCCTAGCGGGCAACAATGAGCAGTTCTTC	CASSKEILAGNNEQFF
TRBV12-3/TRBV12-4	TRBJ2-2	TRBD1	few	TGTGCCAGCAGCTGGACAGGTGGTTTGACCGGGGAGCTGTTTTTT	CASSWTGGLTGELFF